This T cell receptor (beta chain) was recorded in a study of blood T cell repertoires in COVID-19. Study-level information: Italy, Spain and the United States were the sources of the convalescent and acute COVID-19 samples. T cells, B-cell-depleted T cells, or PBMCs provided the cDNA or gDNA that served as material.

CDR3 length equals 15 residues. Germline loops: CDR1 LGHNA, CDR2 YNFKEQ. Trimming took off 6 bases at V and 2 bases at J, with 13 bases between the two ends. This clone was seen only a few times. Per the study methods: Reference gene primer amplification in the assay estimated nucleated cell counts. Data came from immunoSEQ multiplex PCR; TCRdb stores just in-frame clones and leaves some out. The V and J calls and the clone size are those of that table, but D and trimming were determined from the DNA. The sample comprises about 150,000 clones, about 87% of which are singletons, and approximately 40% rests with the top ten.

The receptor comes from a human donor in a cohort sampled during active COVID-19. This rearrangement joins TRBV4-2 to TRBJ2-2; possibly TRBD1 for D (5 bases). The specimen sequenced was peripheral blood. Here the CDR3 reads CASRATGGNTGELFF. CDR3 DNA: TGTGCCAGCAGGGCAACAGGCGGAAACACCGGGGAGCTGTTTTTT.